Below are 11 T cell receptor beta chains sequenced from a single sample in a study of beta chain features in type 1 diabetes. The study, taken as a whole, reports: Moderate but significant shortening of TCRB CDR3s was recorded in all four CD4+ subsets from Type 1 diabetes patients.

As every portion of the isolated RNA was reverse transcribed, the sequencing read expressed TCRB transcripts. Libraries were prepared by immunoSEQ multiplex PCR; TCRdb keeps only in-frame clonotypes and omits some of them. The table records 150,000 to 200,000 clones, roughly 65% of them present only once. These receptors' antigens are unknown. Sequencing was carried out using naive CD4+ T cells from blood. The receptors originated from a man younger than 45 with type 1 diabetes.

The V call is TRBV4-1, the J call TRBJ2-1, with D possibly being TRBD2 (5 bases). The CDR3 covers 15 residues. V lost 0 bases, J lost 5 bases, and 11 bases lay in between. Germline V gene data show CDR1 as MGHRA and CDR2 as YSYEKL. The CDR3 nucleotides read TGCGCCAGCAGCCAAGAACAGCGGACGAACAATGAGCAGTTCTTC. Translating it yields CASSQEQRTNNEQFF.

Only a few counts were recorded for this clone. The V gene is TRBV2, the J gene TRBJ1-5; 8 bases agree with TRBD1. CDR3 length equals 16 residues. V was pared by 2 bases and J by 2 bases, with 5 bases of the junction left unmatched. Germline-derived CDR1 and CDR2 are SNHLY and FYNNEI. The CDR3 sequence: CASSERTGGGNQPQHF. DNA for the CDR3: TGTGCCAGCAGTGAACGTACAGGGGGTGGCAATCAGCCCCAGCATTTT.

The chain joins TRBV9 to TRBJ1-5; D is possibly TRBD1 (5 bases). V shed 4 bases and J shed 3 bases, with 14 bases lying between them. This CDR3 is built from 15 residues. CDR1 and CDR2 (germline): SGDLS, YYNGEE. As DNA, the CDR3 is TGTGCCAGCAGCTATACGGGGGGATTCAATCAGCCCCAGCATTTT. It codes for CASSYTGGFNQPQHF.

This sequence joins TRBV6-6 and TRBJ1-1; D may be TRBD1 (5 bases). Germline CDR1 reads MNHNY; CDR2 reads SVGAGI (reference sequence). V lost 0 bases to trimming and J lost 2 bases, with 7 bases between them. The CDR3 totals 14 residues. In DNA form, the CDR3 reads TGTGCCAGCAGTTACTCGTGGGGCAACACTGAAGCTTTCTTT. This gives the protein CASSYSWGNTEAFF.

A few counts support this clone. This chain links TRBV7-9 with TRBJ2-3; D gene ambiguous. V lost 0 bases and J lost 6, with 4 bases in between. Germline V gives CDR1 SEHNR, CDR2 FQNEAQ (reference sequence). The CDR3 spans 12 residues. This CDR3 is CASSLAADTQYF. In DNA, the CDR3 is TGTGCCAGCAGCTTAGCGGCGGATACGCAGTATTTT.

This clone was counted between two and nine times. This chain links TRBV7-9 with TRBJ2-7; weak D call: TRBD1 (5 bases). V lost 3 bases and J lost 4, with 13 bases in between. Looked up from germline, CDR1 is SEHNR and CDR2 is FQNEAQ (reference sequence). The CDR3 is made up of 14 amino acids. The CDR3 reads CASSLPGKAYEQYF. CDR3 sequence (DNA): TGTGCCAGCAGCTTGCCAGGGAAGGCGTACGAGCAGTACTTC.

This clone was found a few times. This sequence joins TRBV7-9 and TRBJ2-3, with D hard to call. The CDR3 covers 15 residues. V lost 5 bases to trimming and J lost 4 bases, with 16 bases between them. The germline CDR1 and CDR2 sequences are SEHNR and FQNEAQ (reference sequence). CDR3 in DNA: TGTGCCAGCAGCCACCGGGCCTCGGGCGCAGATACGCAGTATTTT. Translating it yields CASSHRASGADTQYF.

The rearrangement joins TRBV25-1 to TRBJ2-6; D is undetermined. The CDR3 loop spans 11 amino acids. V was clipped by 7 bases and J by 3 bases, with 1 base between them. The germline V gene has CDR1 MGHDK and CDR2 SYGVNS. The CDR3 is CASIGANVLTF. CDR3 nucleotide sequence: TGTGCCAGCATTGGGGCCAACGTCCTGACTTTC. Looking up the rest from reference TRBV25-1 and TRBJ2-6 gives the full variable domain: EADIYQTPRYLVIGTGKKITLECSQTMGHDKMYWYQQDPGMELHLIHYSYGVNSTEKGDLSSESTVSRIRTEHFPLTLESARPSHTSQYLCASIGANVLTFGAGSRLTVL.

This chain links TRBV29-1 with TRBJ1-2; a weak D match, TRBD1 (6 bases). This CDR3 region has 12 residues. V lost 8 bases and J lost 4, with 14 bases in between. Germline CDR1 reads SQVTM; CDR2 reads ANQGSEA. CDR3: CSSLDRFYGYTF. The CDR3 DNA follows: TGCAGCTCACTAGACAGGTTCTATGGCTACACCTTC.

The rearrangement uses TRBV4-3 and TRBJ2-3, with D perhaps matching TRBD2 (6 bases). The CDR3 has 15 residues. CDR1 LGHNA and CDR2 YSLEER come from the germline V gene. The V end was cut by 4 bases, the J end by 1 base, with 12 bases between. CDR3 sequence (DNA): TGCGCCAGCAGCCCCACGGGGGTAGGCACAGATACGCAGTATTTT. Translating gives CASSPTGVGTDTQYF.

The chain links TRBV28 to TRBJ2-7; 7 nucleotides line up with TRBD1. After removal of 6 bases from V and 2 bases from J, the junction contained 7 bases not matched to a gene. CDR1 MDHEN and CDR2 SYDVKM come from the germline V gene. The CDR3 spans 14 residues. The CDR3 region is CASRTPTGTYEQYF. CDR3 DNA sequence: TGTGCCAGCAGAACTCCGACAGGGACCTACGAGCAGTACTTC.